The subject of this entry is one TCR beta chain. It has no known antigen specificity. Within one base of it there is no much larger clone, and no base qualities were kept. This record comes from a study of radiotherapy plus CTLA-4 blockade in lung cancer (dated 2018 in TCRdb). Study-level background: Objective responses occurred in approximately 19% of enrolled patients, and about 30% achieved disease control. Overall study results and their limits: After treatment with radiotherapy and ipilimumab, TCR clones that originated in tumors expanded in peripheral blood. Early dynamic changes in blood T cell clones, together with increased serum interferon-beta after radiation, were reported as the strongest predictors of response.

CDR1 LGHNT and CDR2 FRNRAP are derived from the germline V gene. The CDR3 goes from the cysteine to the phenylalanine over 13 residues. Of all the DNA, just the CDR3 is kept, 39 bases in frame from base 1. Germline trimming: 11 bases from V, 1 base from J; junction bases outside gene matches: 2. The receptor library was made with the immunoSEQ multiplex PCR assay. The table comes from immuneACCESS by way of TCRdb, which keeps in-frame sequences with V and J called. Part of the clones is missing from these tables; in studies checked, under half for an unresolved V gene and the rest for unknown reasons. The sample table shows around 38,000 clones, and 65% to 90% are seen once. The ten largest clones capture around a fifth of the sample. Focal radiation therapy combined with CTLA-4 blockade (ipilimumab) was tested in patients with chemo-refractory metastatic non-small-cell lung cancer.

This TCR was sampled from a human donor with non-small cell lung cancer whose response to radiotherapy plus ipilimumab could not be evaluated. The sequence joins TRBV12-5 to TRBJ2-2; 9 bases in the middle match TRBD1. The sample was peripheral blood, taken from a patient treated with radiotherapy plus ipilimumab. The base sequence is TGTGCTTGGACAGGGGAGAACACCGGGGAGCTGTTTTTT. Protein translation: CAWTGENTGELFF.